This record looks at one TCR beta chain sequence and its context. The antigen is not known. The data derive from a study of cytomegalovirus exposure and HLA in healthy donors. Regarding the study as a whole: Earlier analysis looked at TCR beta V segments, and most were productive about 90% or about 30% of the time.

With 60 Vbeta and 13 Jbeta primers, the PCR was carried out. TCRdb's copy holds only in-frame clones and misses some; the assay was immunoSEQ multiplex PCR. The data show 210,000 or so clones, 76% seen once. Looked up from germline, CDR1 is MNHNS and CDR2 is SASEGT. V was trimmed by 7 bases and J by 6 bases, leaving 13 bases between them. The CDR3 covers 13 residues. The rearrangement links TRBV6-1 to TRBJ1-5; no firm D call. This receptor was obtained from a man between 18 and 35 years old in good health and CMV-seronegative. Sequenced material: PBMCs. This chain's CDR3 is CASKDFVGQPQHF. The CDR3, as DNA: TGTGCCAGCAAGGACTTCGTTGGTCAGCCCCAGCATTTT.